The clone carrying this T cell receptor (beta chain) was picked up a small number of times. What it binds is unknown. The germline V gene has CDR1 SQVTM and CDR2 ANQGSEA. CDR3 size: 14 residues. Trimming cost V 4 bases and J 0 bases, with 12 bases left between them. Unique molecular identifier tags were affixed to discrete cDNA molecules. TCRdb passed the 5' RACE reads through MiXCR, listing each CDR3 protein once. The table records tens of thousands of distinct CDR3 sequences, approximately 12% of them present only once. The source of the sample is a study of early T cells in non-severe SARS-CoV-2 infection. The wider study: Bulk RNA from unsorted whole blood was sequenced; chains were unpaired. Study results and caveats: Lookups in VDJdb leaned toward anti-spike CD8 responses and missed private and CD4 specificities.

The TCR originated in an adult who was a healthcare worker with PCR-confirmed SARS-CoV-2 infection or an uninfected control (not recorded which). The rearrangement uses TRBV29-1 and TRBJ1-1, with D maybe TRBD1 (5 bases). Source material: whole blood. CDR3 region: CSVGRVGVNTEAFF. The CDR3 DNA reads as TGCAGCGTTGGACGTGTGGGGGTGAACACTGAAGCTTTCTTT.